These 21 T cell receptor beta chains were all obtained from the same sample, sequenced in a study of prognosis after radiotherapy for stage I lung cancer. From genomic DNA, TCR beta CDR3 was amplified by two-round multiplex PCR. The first round of PCR was done with primers that matched each TRBV and TRBJ gene. One entry per CDR3 protein results from TCRdb running MiXCR on the multiplex PCR reads. This table holds more than 15,000 distinct CDR3 sequences, less than 55% found once. The source was PBMCs, collected before or after stereotactic body radiation therapy (not recorded which). The receptor source for this set is a donor aged 50 or older with non-small cell lung cancer.

This clonotype was counted at least ten times. The V and J genes are TRBV12-5 and TRBJ1-1; tentative D call: TRBD1 (5 bases). Germline values: CDR1 LGHNT, CDR2 FRNRAP. V lost 3 bases and J 5 bases, leaving 13 bases between the germline ends. This CDR3 region has 14 residues. The CDR3 sequence: CASGFGPRVTEAFF. CDR3 DNA: TGTGCTAGTGGTTTCGGCCCCAGGGTGACTGAAGCTTTCTTT. Supplemented by reference TRBV12-5 and TRBJ1-1, the full variable domain reads DARVTQTPRHKVTEMGQEVTMRCQPILGHNTVFWYRQTMMQGLELLAYFRNRAPLDDSGMPKDRFSAEMPDATLATLKIQPSEPRDSAVYFCASGFGPRVTEAFFGQGTRLTVV.

V and J are TRBV20-1 and TRBJ2-3, with TRBD2 identical over 9 bases. The CDR3 covers 16 residues. The V and J ends lost 0 bases and 6 bases, in that order; junction bases with no gene match: 10. From germline, CDR1 is DFQATT and CDR2 SNEGSKA (reference sequence). The CDR3 sequence is CSARDIQGLAGDTQYF. Written as DNA, the CDR3 is TGCAGTGCTAGAGATATCCAGGGGCTAGCGGGGGATACGCAGTATTTT.

This clonotype was seen repeatedly, ten times or more. J is TRBJ2-3 and V is TRBV3-1; D is ambiguous. With 1 base removed from V and 5 bases from J, the gap between germline ends came to 4 bases. Germline assignment: CDR1 LGHDT and CDR2 YNNKEL (reference sequence). The CDR3 runs to 12 residues. The CDR3 spells CASSQVEDTQYF. The CDR3, as DNA: TGTGCCAGCAGCCAAGTGGAAGATACGCAGTATTTT.

This clonotype has at least ten counts. The CDR3 loop reads CASSRPGQSTDTQYF. In DNA, the CDR3 is TGCGCCAGCAGCCGCCCGGGGCAAAGCACAGATACGCAGTATTTT. This rearrangement joins TRBV4-1 to TRBJ2-3, with D possibly called TRBD1 or TRBD2 (5 bases each). The CDR3 loop spans 15 amino acids. V lost 4 bases to trimming and J lost 0 bases, with 11 bases between them. The germline CDR1 and CDR2 sequences are MGHRA and YSYEKL.

The rearrangement links TRBV6-1 to TRBJ2-7; TRBD1 matches 9 bases. Germline V lookup: CDR1 MNHNS, CDR2 SASEGT. The CDR3 consists of 14 residues. J gave up 2 bases and V 6 bases, and 5 bases lay outside the gene matches. For the CDR3, the DNA is TGTGCCAGCAGCCTATGGACAGGGGCCTACGAGCAGTACTTC. It is translated as CASSLWTGAYEQYF.

This chain uses TRBV27 with TRBJ1-2; D not certain. Per the germline V gene, CDR1 is MNHEY and CDR2 is SMNVEV (reference sequence). Trimming took 3 bases from V and 7 from J, leaving 15 bases between them. The CDR3 runs 14 residues. The chain's CDR3 is CASSFDSDLSGYTF. CDR3 nucleotide sequence: TGTGCCAGCAGTTTCGATAGTGACCTTTCTGGCTACACCTTC.

In this sample, this clonotype turned up once. This probably arose from a read error, given a far larger clone one base away. The chain is built from TRBV6-4 and TRBJ1-1; 7 bases are a match to TRBD1. Germline lookup yields CDR1 MRHNA and CDR2 SNTAGT. V shed 5 bases, J shed 6 bases, and the junction held 15 bases outside the gene matches. This CDR3 spans 16 amino acids. CDR3 DNA sequence: TGTGCCAGCAGTTGTTACAGGGGAAGAGGGGAGTCTGAAGCTTTCTTT. Translation gives CASSCYRGRGESEAFF.

This clonotype was seen at least ten times. This sequence joins TRBV28 and TRBJ1-5; D gene ambiguous. Trimming stripped 5 bases from V and 0 bases from J, with 8 bases between. Germline-derived CDR1 and CDR2 are MDHEN and SYDVKM. The CDR3 is made up of 14 amino acids. CDR3 DNA: TGTGCCAGCAGTGGAACGTATAGCAATCAGCCCCAGCATTTT. Protein sequence: CASSGTYSNQPQHF.

This clonotype was observed many times. The chain combines TRBV29-1 with TRBJ1-5, with D possibly TRBD1 on 5 matching bases. CDR1 is SQVTM and CDR2 is ANQGSEA in the germline V gene. The V and J ends lost 3 bases and 3 bases respectively, with 9 bases between them. The CDR3 spans 13 residues. The CDR3 is CSVEETVNQPQHF. CDR3 DNA: TGCAGCGTTGAGGAGACAGTCAATCAGCCCCAGCATTTT.

Within the sample, this clonotype is medium-sized. The chain recombines TRBV11-2 with TRBJ2-3, with D possibly matching TRBD2 (5 bases). CDR3 length equals 19 residues. Germline-derived CDR1 and CDR2 are SGHAT and FQNNGV. Trimming took 5 bases from V and 5 from J, leaving 29 bases between them. CDR3: CASSRWATLDHSGEDTQYF. As DNA, the CDR3 is TGTGCCAGCAGCCGGTGGGCTACACTAGATCACTCTGGGGAAGATACGCAGTATTTT. Using reference TRBV11-2 and TRBJ2-3 for the parts outside the CDR3, the full variable domain is EAGVAQSPRYKIIEKRQSVAFWCNPISGHATLYWYQQILGQGPKLLIQFQNNGVVDDSQLPKDRFSAERLKGVDSTLKIQPAKLEDSAVYLCASSRWATLDHSGEDTQYFGPGTRLTVL.

There are many counts of this clonotype. V and J are TRBV29-1 and TRBJ1-1, with D unclear. With 0 bases removed from V and 11 bases from J, the gap between germline ends came to 16 bases. Germline CDR1 reads SQVTM; CDR2 reads ANQGSEA. CDR3 length: 13 residues. The CDR3 nucleotides are TGCAGCGTTGAAGAAGTCGTTCGGCAACCCGCTTTCTTT. This gives the protein CSVEEVVRQPAFF. Based on the CDR3 plus reference TRBV29-1 and TRBJ1-1, the full variable domain is SAVISQKPSRDICQRGTSLTIQCQVDSQVTMMFWYRQQPGQSLTLIATANQGSEATYESGFVIDKFPISRPNLTFSTLTVSNMSPEDSSIYLCSVEEVVRQPAFFGQGTRLTVV.

This clonotype was counted ten times or more. A much more abundant neighbour one base away suggests this may be a read error. The chain uses TRBV6-1 and TRBJ2-7, with TRBD1 identical over 7 bases. CDR1 and CDR2 from the germline V gene are MNHNS and SASEGT. The J segment lost 3 bases and the V segment lost 6 bases, leaving 8 bases of the junction unmatched. There are 14 residues in the CDR3. CDR3 amino acids: CASRLGTVYYEQYF. The CDR3 nucleotides read TGTGCCAGCAGGCTCGGGACAGTGTACTACGAGCAGTACTTC.

The table lists this clonotype with many counts. V and J are TRBV29-1 and TRBJ2-3, with 7 bases aligning to TRBD2. The CDR3 length is 13 residues. Trimming removed 4 bases from V and 6 bases from J; junction bases left unmatched: 7. In germline, CDR1 is SQVTM, CDR2 ANQGSEA. The DNA for the CDR3 is TGCAGCGTTGGGCGGGGGAAGAGGGATACGCAGTATTTT. Its translation: CSVGRGKRDTQYF.

The CDR3 nucleotides read TGTGCCAGCAGTTACTCAGGACAGGGTGAGTCAGCTTTCTTT. This gives the protein CASSYSGQGESAFF. This chain joins TRBV6-5 and TRBJ1-1; 8 nucleotides agree with TRBD1. The CDR3 runs 14 residues. Germline CDR1 is MNHEY and CDR2 is SVGAGI. The V segment lost 0 bases and the J segment 10 bases; nucleotides outside the gene matches: 7.

Turning to this clonotype: One junction end does not reproduce the germline sequence, and a read error may be involved. V usage is TRBV6-5 and J usage is TRBJ2-6; D is possibly TRBD1 (5 bases). The CDR3 has 13 residues. In germline, CDR1 is MNHEY, CDR2 SVGAGI. The CDR3 nucleotides read TGTGCCAACACATACTCTGGGGCCAACTTCCTGACTTTC. This encodes CANTYSGANFLTF.

This clonotype is labeled as medium-sized. The chain employs TRBV27 and TRBJ2-1; no clear D. The length of the CDR3 is 14 residues. Per germline, CDR1 MNHEY and CDR2 SMNVEV (reference sequence). Trimming pared 6 bases from V and 0 bases from J, leaving 9 bases between. The CDR3 sequence is CASRGVSSYNEQFF. The CDR3 bases are TGTGCCAGCAGAGGTGTGAGCTCCTACAATGAGCAGTTCTTC.

This clonotype was observed at least ten times. The chain combines TRBV18 with TRBJ1-5; the match to TRBD1 covers 9 bases. This CDR3 has 15 residues. The V segment lost 0 bases and the J segment 5 bases; nucleotides outside the gene matches: 2. Germline CDR1 reads KGHSH; CDR2 reads LQKENI. CDR3 residues: CASSPPGQGYQPQHF. The CDR3 DNA reads as TGTGCCAGCTCACCACCCGGACAGGGGTATCAGCCCCAGCATTTT.

This sequence joins TRBV5-5 and TRBJ2-1; 11 nucleotides agree with TRBD1. Germline loops: CDR1 SGHKS, CDR2 YYEKEE (reference sequence). V lost 4 bases to trimming and J lost 7 bases; unmatched junction nucleotides: 13. The CDR3 loop spans 17 amino acids. CDR3 coding DNA: TGTGCCAGCAGCCCGTCACCCGGACAGGGGGCTTGGAATGAGCAGTTCTTC. Protein sequence: CASSPSPGQGAWNEQFF.

As regards this clonotype: One base away lies a much larger clone, so this may be a sequencing read error. The chain is built from TRBV29-1 and TRBJ2-1; no definite D call. CDR3 length equals 12 residues. CDR1 is SQVTM, CDR2 ANQGSEA, per germline. CDR3 bases: TGCAGTGTGGGTCCATCCTACAATGATCAGTTCTTC. Translating it yields CSVGPSYNDQFF.

V and J are TRBV28 and TRBJ2-7, with TRBD2 identical over 9 bases. CDR1 is MDHEN and CDR2 is SYDVKM in the germline V gene. The CDR3 runs 21 residues. V lost 3 bases and J lost 4; bases outside the gene matches: 25. Here the CDR3 DNA reads TGTGCCAGCAGTTTCAACGTCGGGGGGATTAGCGGGGGTTCTTCAAGGTACGAGCAGTACTTC. Its protein is CASSFNVGGISGGSSRYEQYF.

J is TRBJ2-3 and V is TRBV6-1, with D possibly being TRBD1 or TRBD2 (5 bases each). From germline, CDR1 is MNHNS and CDR2 SASEGT. V was trimmed by 6 bases and J by 1 base, leaving 8 bases between them. This CDR3 comprises 13 residues. CDR3 sequence reads: CASRGRGTDTQYF. The CDR3 nucleotides read TGTGCCAGCAGGGGACGAGGCACAGATACGCAGTATTTT.